Presented here are 11 T cell receptor beta chains from one specimen sequenced in a study of PD-1 blockade in mismatch repair-deficient tumors. The assay was immunoSEQ multiplex PCR, and TCRdb's table has in-frame clones only and misses some. The table shows about 68,000 clones, with 70% to 80% occurring only once. The sequences come from peripheral blood, collected 2 weeks after starting pembrolizumab. These receptors all stem from an adult with mismatch repair-deficient cancer.

This chain links TRBV18 with TRBJ2-5, with D possibly being TRBD2 (5 bases). With 5 bases removed from V and 4 bases from J, the gap between germline ends came to 17 bases. CDR3 length equals 15 residues. CDR1 and CDR2 from the germline V gene are KGHSH and LQKENI. DNA for the CDR3: TGTGCCAGCTCAGAGGGCCAAGTCGGCGTAGAGACCCAGTACTTC. Its translation is CASSEGQVGVETQYF.

The chain recombines TRBV7-9 with TRBJ1-4; possibly TRBD1 for D (6 bases). CDR1 and CDR2 (germline): SEHNR, FQNEAQ (reference sequence). CDR3 length: 13 amino acids. Trimming left V 11 bases short and J 4 bases short, with 14 bases between. CDR3 region: CAAGRGNNEKLFF. For the CDR3, the DNA is TGTGCCGCAGGCAGGGGTAATAATGAAAAACTGTTTTTT.

V gene TRBV4-3 combines with J gene TRBJ2-5, with 7 positions matching TRBD1. The CDR3 extends over 16 amino acids. From germline, CDR1 is LGHNA and CDR2 YSLEER. The junction had 5 bases not matched to a gene; V was cut back by 0 bases and J by 1 base. CDR3 sequence reads: CASSQDKGTVQETQYF. The CDR3 DNA sequence: TGCGCCAGCAGCCAAGATAAGGGGACAGTCCAAGAGACCCAGTACTTC.

V and J are TRBV5-5 and TRBJ2-5, with TRBD1 matching 9 bases. Germline V gene sequence: CDR1 SGHKS, CDR2 YYEKEE (reference sequence). V shed 0 bases and J 4 bases; nucleotides not matched to a gene: 4. The CDR3 spans 15 residues. CDR3 bases: TGTGCCAGCAGCTTGGGACAGGGGGGATCAGAGACCCAGTACTTC. Translating it yields CASSLGQGGSETQYF.

This chain connects TRBV29-1 to TRBJ2-7; TRBD2 matches 10 bases. The CDR3 length is 13 residues. Germline V CDR1 and CDR2: SQVTM, ANQGSEA. V was clipped by 6 bases and J by 0 bases; unmatched bases: 2. For the CDR3, the DNA is TGCAGCGTAGGACTAGCGGCCTCCTACGAGCAGTACTTC. Amino acids: CSVGLAASYEQYF.

This chain uses TRBV7-2 with TRBJ2-7; D remains unclear. CDR3 length: 13 amino acids. Per germline, CDR1 SGHTA and CDR2 FQGNSA. V was pared by 2 bases and J by 1 base, with 6 bases between. The CDR3 bases are TGTGCCAGCAGCTTAATAGAATCCTACGAGCAGTACTTC. Amino acid sequence: CASSLIESYEQYF.

V and J are TRBV19 and TRBJ2-7; tentatively, D is TRBD1 (6 bases). This CDR3 contains 15 residues. Germline loops: CDR1 LNHDA, CDR2 SQIVND (reference sequence). V shed 1 base and J shed 5 bases, with 15 bases lying between them. The CDR3 sequence: CASSIAGTLSDEQYF. In DNA, the CDR3 is TGTGCCAGTAGTATAGCCGGGACATTATCCGACGAGCAGTACTTC. Full variable domain (missing parts from reference TRBV19 and TRBJ2-7): DGGITQSPKYLFRKEGQNVTLSCEQNLNHDAMYWYRQDPGQGLRLIYYSQIVNDFQKGDIAEGYSVSREKKESFPLTVTSAQKNPTAFYLCASSIAGTLSDEQYFGPGTRLTVT.

V and J are TRBV9 and TRBJ2-1, with 9 bases that match TRBD2. The germline V gene encodes CDR1 SGDLS and CDR2 YYNGEE. V was pared by 4 bases and J by 0 bases, with 8 bases of the junction left unmatched. The length of the CDR3 is 17 residues. As DNA, the CDR3 is TGTGCCAGCAGCTCCTACCGCGGGGGGGGCTCCTACAATGAGCAGTTCTTC. Its protein product is CASSSYRGGGSYNEQFF.

The V call is TRBV5-1, the J call TRBJ2-7; D is perhaps TRBD2 (5 bases). This CDR3 spans 15 amino acids. Germline V gene data show CDR1 as SGHRS and CDR2 as YFSETQ. V lost 5 bases and J 6 bases, leaving 21 bases between the germline ends. This CDR3 reads CASRRSSQSYTEQYF. CDR3 bases: TGCGCCAGCAGGAGGTCTAGCCAGTCTTATACCGAGCAGTACTTC. The full variable domain, with the rest looked up from reference TRBV5-1 and TRBJ2-7, is KAGVTQTPRYLIKTRGQQVTLSCSPISGHRSVSWYQQTPGQGLQFLFEYFSETQRNKGNFPGRFSGRQFSNSRSEMNVSTLELGDSALYLCASRRSSQSYTEQYFGPGTRLTVT.

The gene calls are TRBV5-8 and TRBJ1-5; D unclear. CDR1 and CDR2 (germline): SGHTS, YDEGEE. The ends were cut back, 2 bases at V and 5 bases at J, with 8 bases in the middle. The CDR3 totals 13 residues. The CDR3 bases are TGTGCCAGCAGCTTTACTAGGGATCAGCCCCAGCATTTT. As protein: CASSFTRDQPQHF.

This chain connects TRBV29-1 to TRBJ1-3, with no clear D. CDR1 is SQVTM and CDR2 is ANQGSEA in the germline V gene. V lost 5 bases to trimming and J lost 1 base, with 9 bases between them. The CDR3 contains 13 residues. CDR3 bases: TGCAGCGTTCGGGGAGGGTCTGGAAACACCATATATTTT. It encodes CSVRGGSGNTIYF.